The sequence of this T cell receptor (beta chain) was determined in a study of CD8+ T cells in alopecia areata. As to treatment: oral pan-JAK inhibitor, 5-10 mg twice daily. Reverse transcription of extracted RNA yielded cDNA, which provided the sequencing template. Generated by immunoSEQ multiplex PCR, the TCRdb table keeps only in-frame clones and is missing some. The profile shows fewer than 250,000 clones, just under 65% of them singletons. At least ten counts were recorded for this clone. V was shortened by 6 bases and J by 4 bases, with 19 bases between the two germline ends. This CDR3 contains 16 residues. Germline CDR1 and CDR2: MNHEY and SMNVEV (reference sequence).

This chain uses TRBV27 with TRBJ2-4; D gene uncertain. The sample was CD4+ T cells sorted from blood, taken around week 49, from a patient treated with tofacitinib. The clonotype comes from a human donor with alopecia areata. As DNA, the CDR3 is TGTGCCAGCAGCCCCTTAGTTGTAGGCCAGAAAAACATTCAGTACTTC. Its protein product is CASSPLVVGQKNIQYF.